The next 21 T cell receptor beta chains were all read from a single sample in a study of CD8 T cells in Susac syndrome. Reverse transcription of 0.5 to 1 ug RNA was performed with random hexamers. A single record per CDR3 protein comes from TCRdb applying MiXCR to the immunoSEQ multiplex PCR reads. Of about 250,000 distinct CDR3 sequences in the sample, around 93% are singletons; the top ten hold approximately 0.072%. Sequencing was carried out using CD4+ T cells from PBMCs. These receptors were obtained from a human donor with multiple sclerosis.

The chain couples TRBV12-3 or TRBV12-4 to TRBJ1-5, with a weak D call TRBD1 (5 bases). The CDR3 has 15 amino acids. Deletions cut 2 bases from V and 1 base from J, with 9 bases between. The CDR3 spells CASSLSYRSNQPQHF. As DNA, the CDR3 is TGTGCCAGCAGTTTAAGCTACAGGAGCAATCAGCCCCAGCATTTT.

The genes are TRBV7-9 and TRBJ2-7; the D is unclear. The CDR3 is 14 residues long. The ends were cut back, 1 base at V and 6 bases at J, with 13 bases in the middle. CDR1 is SEHNR, CDR2 FQNEAQ, per germline (reference sequence). CDR3 nucleotide sequence: TGTGCCAGCAGCTTAGTCCCCATCAGCGCCGAGCAGTACTTC. Amino acids: CASSLVPISAEQYF.

The V gene is TRBV27, the J gene TRBJ2-1; 15 bases are shared with TRBD2. The CDR3 is made up of 18 amino acids. After removal of 3 bases from V and 7 bases from J, the junction contained 10 bases not matched to a gene. Germline CDR1 is MNHEY and CDR2 is SMNVEV (reference sequence). CDR3 nucleotides: TGTGCCAGCAGTTTCGGACTAGCGGGAGGGTCGACGGGGAATGAGCAGTTCTTC. Amino acid sequence: CASSFGLAGGSTGNEQFF.

This chain connects TRBV5-4 to TRBJ2-3, with 11 bases fitting TRBD2. V lost 0 bases to trimming and J lost 6 bases; unmatched junction nucleotides: 6. Germline CDR1 and CDR2: SGHNT and YYREEE (reference sequence). This CDR3 is built from 16 residues. The chain's CDR3 is CASSLVVSGGVDTQYF. The CDR3 DNA follows: TGTGCCAGCAGCTTGGTTGTTAGCGGGGGGGTGGATACGCAGTATTTT.

This chain connects TRBV5-1 to TRBJ2-7, with 7 bases that match TRBD2. The trim removed 0 bases at V and 6 bases at J, leaving 0 bases unmatched. Germline CDR1 and CDR2: SGHRS and YFSETQ. This CDR3 comprises 12 residues. DNA of the CDR3: TGCGCCAGCAGCTTGGCGGGGGGCGAGCAGTACTTC. Its protein is CASSLAGGEQYF.

The chain joins TRBV23-1 to TRBJ1-1, with D tentatively TRBD1 (5 bases). TRBV23-1 is annotated as an ORF whose role is uncertain. Trimming pared 6 bases from V and 7 bases from J, leaving 15 bases between. The CDR3 has 13 residues. In DNA, the CDR3 is TGCGCCAGCAGAGGAAGACAGCCATTTGAAGCTTTCTTT. Translated, it gives CASRGRQPFEAFF.

This chain links TRBV11-3 with TRBJ2-7; 9 positions agree with TRBD1. Germline lookup yields CDR1 SGHNT and CDR2 YENEEA. The CDR3 covers 12 residues. Germline trimming cut 8 bases from V and 2 bases from J; bases unmatched to any gene: 1. CDR3 sequence reads: CASGQGTYEQYV. CDR3 sequence (DNA): TGTGCCAGCGGACAGGGGACCTACGAGCAGTACGTC.

This clonotype was counted a few times. This chain uses TRBV5-4 with TRBJ2-6; the D is unclear. Trimming removed 1 base from V and 2 bases from J, with 4 bases in between. The CDR3 sequence is 14 residues long. Germline-derived CDR1 and CDR2 are SGHNT and YYREEE (reference sequence). As DNA, the CDR3 is TGTGCCAGCAGCTTGCTGACTGGGGCCAACGTCCTGACTTTC. Amino acid sequence: CASSLLTGANVLTF.

This clonotype was counted a single time. The genes are TRBV6-5 and TRBJ2-7; tentatively, D is TRBD1 (6 bases). Trimming pared 8 bases from V and 5 bases from J, leaving 22 bases between. The germline CDR1 and CDR2 sequences are MNHEY and SVGAGI. The CDR3 covers 15 residues. CDR3 DNA: TGTGCCAGCGGGGAATGGGGGCAGGGTACCCACGAGCAGTACTTC. Protein sequence: CASGEWGQGTHEQYF.

The chain couples TRBV19 to TRBJ2-7, with unresolved D. V lost 4 bases and J lost 1, with 17 bases in between. This CDR3 comprises 16 residues. Looked up from germline, CDR1 is LNHDA and CDR2 is SQIVND (reference sequence). The CDR3 coding sequence is TGTGCCAGTAGTAGGTCAGGAGATCTCGGTTCCTACGAGCAGTACTTC. This gives the protein CASSRSGDLGSYEQYF.

V is TRBV3-1 and J is TRBJ2-1, with 11 bases aligning to TRBD2. There are 16 residues in the CDR3. The trim removed 4 bases at V and 6 bases at J, leaving 8 bases unmatched. Germline CDR1 and CDR2: LGHDT and YNNKEL (reference sequence). CDR3 protein: CASSPRLAGNLNEQFF. The DNA for the CDR3 is TGTGCCAGCAGCCCCCGACTAGCGGGGAACCTCAATGAGCAGTTCTTC.

The rearrangement joins TRBV29-1 to TRBJ2-5, with D tentatively TRBD2 (5 bases). Germline CDR1 and CDR2: SQVTM and ANQGSEA. CDR3 size: 12 residues. With 0 bases removed from V and 9 bases from J, the gap between germline ends came to 11 bases. CDR3 sequence (DNA): TGCAGCGTTGAAGATGTGAGGGTTCCCCAGTACTTC. Translating gives CSVEDVRVPQYF.

This clonotype is a singleton in its sample. The CDR3 DNA reads TGTGCCAGCTCACCAACCAAGGGCTATACTGAAGCTTTCTTT. Amino acids: CASSPTKGYTEAFF. This rearrangement joins TRBV18 to TRBJ1-1; D is ambiguous. Germline loops: CDR1 KGHSH, CDR2 LQKENI. The length of the CDR3 is 14 residues. Trimming stripped 2 bases from V and 5 bases from J, with 12 bases between.

This clonotype was detected a few times. The chain has TRBV5-1 and TRBJ1-1; no firm D call. Germline CDR1 is SGHRS and CDR2 is YFSETQ. The CDR3 extends over 13 amino acids. V lost 4 bases, J lost 2 bases, and 9 bases lay in between. CDR3: CASSVTSNTEAFF. CDR3 nucleotide sequence: TGCGCCAGCAGCGTGACAAGTAACACTGAAGCTTTCTTT. Full variable domain (outside the CDR3, taken from reference TRBV5-1 and TRBJ1-1): KAGVTQTPRYLIKTRGQQVTLSCSPISGHRSVSWYQQTPGQGLQFLFEYFSETQRNKGNFPGRFSGRQFSNSRSEMNVSTLELGDSALYLCASSVTSNTEAFFGQGTRLTVV.

The rearrangement joins TRBV3-1 to TRBJ2-4; D is unclear. Trimming shortened V by 4 bases and J by 0 bases, and 10 bases separated the two germline ends. The length of the CDR3 is 15 residues. Germline values: CDR1 LGHDT, CDR2 YNNKEL (reference sequence). As DNA, the CDR3 is TGTGCCAGCAGCCCAACGGCCGCAGCCAAAAACATTCAGTACTTC. Its protein product is CASSPTAAAKNIQYF.

The rearrangement uses TRBV11-2 and TRBJ1-2; TRBD1 might be the D (5 bases). V lost 4 bases and J 4 bases, leaving 13 bases between the germline ends. CDR1 is SGHAT, CDR2 FQNNGV, per germline. This CDR3 contains 14 residues. CDR3 region: CASSSGTGTYGYTF. CDR3 DNA: TGTGCCAGCAGCTCGGGGACGGGCACCTATGGCTACACCTTC.

The chain uses TRBV6-1 and TRBJ2-3, with 12 bases matching TRBD2. The V gene's germline CDR1 is MNHNS and CDR2 SASEGT. Trimming at V came to 6 bases and at J to 3 bases, leaving 7 bases not matched to a gene. CDR3 length: 16 amino acids. CDR3 amino acids: CASSHTSGGSTDTQYF. As DNA, the CDR3 is TGTGCCAGCAGCCACACTAGCGGGGGGTCAACAGATACGCAGTATTTT.

In this sample, this clonotype turned up once. J is TRBJ1-5 and V is TRBV19; D not certain. Germline loops: CDR1 LNHDA, CDR2 SQIVND (reference sequence). CDR3 length equals 16 residues. V gave up 6 bases and J gave up 0 bases, with 15 bases separating them. Here the CDR3 DNA reads TGTGCCAGTAGCCCAATAGGCACAGATAGCAATCAGCCCCAGCATTTT. This translates into CASSPIGTDSNQPQHF.

The gene calls are TRBV20-1 and TRBJ2-5, with TRBD1 matching over 8 bases. CDR3 length: 14 residues. Germline CDR1 DFQATT, CDR2 SNEGSKA (reference sequence). V lost 3 bases, J lost 1 base, and 4 bases stayed unmatched. The CDR3 reads CSARVGQGQETQYF. The CDR3 bases are TGCAGTGCTAGGGTTGGACAGGGCCAAGAGACCCAGTACTTC.

With regard to this clonotype: One end of the junction varies from germline; a read error may be responsible. The chain has TRBV7-8 and TRBJ2-1; 8 bases map to TRBD2. The V gene's germline CDR1 is SGHVS and CDR2 FQNEAQ. This CDR3 comprises 13 residues. CDR3: CASSLEAGAQVIF. The CDR3 coding sequence is TGTGCCAGCAGCTTAGAAGCGGGGGCCCAGGTGATCTTC.

This clonotype was seen a single time. The chain combines TRBV7-3 with TRBJ2-1; D is perhaps TRBD2 (5 bases). There are 15 residues in the CDR3. V was trimmed by 5 bases and J by 0 bases, leaving 11 bases between them. Germline CDR1 is SGHTA and CDR2 is FQGTGA. CDR3 in amino acids: CASSPDSFSYNEQFF. CDR3 nucleotide sequence: TGTGCCAGCAGCCCGGACTCGTTCTCCTACAATGAGCAGTTCTTC.